Presented here are 21 T cell receptor beta chains from one specimen sequenced in a study of T cell repertoires in cytomegalovirus infection. Their cognate antigens are unknown. TCRdb re-called the reads with MiXCR, one entry per CDR3 protein. The repertoire holds roughly 500,000 distinct CDR3 sequences, with 30% to 40% as singletons. The starting material was cultured PBMCs, obtained from culture after CMV antigen stimulation. The receptors were sampled from a human donor in good health (CMV status not recorded). Some clones in this sample may be carry-over from other donors' samples.

As DNA, the CDR3 is TGTGCCAGCGGTCGGGCGGGCAATCAGCCCCAGCATTTT. Residues: CASGRAGNQPQHF. This chain joins TRBV7-2 and TRBJ1-5; D unresolved. Trimming removed 8 bases at V and 2 bases at J, with 10 bases between. Germline CDR1 is SGHTA and CDR2 is FQGNSA. This CDR3 is 13 amino acids long.

This clonotype turned up a few times. J is TRBJ2-1 and V is TRBV20-1; D is possibly TRBD2 (5 bases). Trimming stripped 5 bases from V and 2 bases from J, with 16 bases between. Germline-derived CDR1 and CDR2 are DFQATT and SNEGSKA (reference sequence). The CDR3 runs to 15 residues. The DNA for the CDR3 is TGCAGTGCTGGCGCGTCCAGAGGGCCCTACAATGAGCAGTTCTTC. Protein sequence: CSAGASRGPYNEQFF.

This clonotype was recorded a few times. CDR3 sequence: CASSVTSASYNEQFF. The CDR3 DNA reads TGTGCCAGCAGCGTTACTAGCGCCTCCTACAATGAGCAGTTCTTC. The chain is built from TRBV7-3 and TRBJ2-1; 7 bases line up with TRBD2. The length of the CDR3 is 15 residues. V shed 5 bases, J shed 0 bases, and the junction held 4 bases outside the gene matches. CDR1 and CDR2 (germline): SGHTA, FQGTGA.

The chain joins TRBV2 to TRBJ2-7, with 8 bases lining up with TRBD2. The germline CDR1 and CDR2 sequences are SNHLY and FYNNEI. The junction had 1 base not matched to a gene; V was cut back by 1 base and J by 2 bases. The length of the CDR3 is 14 residues. In DNA, the CDR3 is TGTGCCAGCAGTGAAGTAGCGGGGCCCTACGAGCAGTACTTC. Protein: CASSEVAGPYEQYF.

Only a few counts were recorded for this clonotype. The rearrangement links TRBV7-2 to TRBJ1-6; no clear D gene. Germline V gene data show CDR1 as SGHTA and CDR2 as FQGNSA. CDR3 size: 13 residues. V was shortened by 8 bases and J by 6 bases, with 11 bases between the two germline ends. The CDR3 region is CASVGGINSPLHF. The CDR3 DNA reads TGTGCCAGCGTGGGAGGGATTAATTCACCCCTCCACTTT.

V usage is TRBV7-9 and J usage is TRBJ1-2, with D uncertain. The CDR3 runs to 15 residues. Looked up from germline, CDR1 is SEHNR and CDR2 is FQNEAQ (reference sequence). Trimming pared 2 bases from V and 0 bases from J, leaving 10 bases between. The CDR3 loop reads CASSLLWGTNYGYTF. CDR3 bases: TGTGCCAGCAGCTTATTATGGGGAACTAACTATGGCTACACCTTC.

The V call is TRBV5-5, the J call TRBJ2-1; 8 bases line up with TRBD2. The J segment lost 6 bases and the V segment lost 4 bases, leaving 6 bases of the junction unmatched. The CDR3 totals 14 residues. Germline CDR1 reads SGHKS; CDR2 reads YYEKEE (reference sequence). The CDR3 nucleotides are TGTGCCAGCAGCCCTATGACTAGCGCCAATGAGCAGTTCTTC. Its protein is CASSPMTSANEQFF.

The chain joins TRBV28 to TRBJ2-3; TRBD2 agrees at 15 bases. The germline CDR1 and CDR2 sequences are MDHEN and SYDVKM. Unmatched junction bases numbered 5, after V lost 5 bases and J lost 2 bases. The CDR3 has 17 residues. CDR3 loop: CASSPGLAGGYTDTQYF. CDR3 coding DNA: TGTGCCAGCAGTCCGGGACTAGCGGGAGGATACACAGATACGCAGTATTTT.

The rearrangement links TRBV20-1 to TRBJ2-5; perhaps TRBD2 as D (6 bases). Trimming cost V 0 bases and J 13 bases, with 18 bases left between them. Germline CDR1 and CDR2: DFQATT and SNEGSKA (reference sequence). This CDR3 is built from 13 residues. Written as DNA, the CDR3 is TGCAGTGCTAGAGATCTGGGGGGACGGATGGGGTACTTC. As protein: CSARDLGGRMGYF.

This clonotype appeared a few times. The chain combines TRBV7-2 with TRBJ1-2; no clear D. Trimming took off 1 base at V and 2 bases at J, with 8 bases between the two ends. Germline CDR1 is SGHTA and CDR2 is FQGNSA. This CDR3 comprises 14 residues. The CDR3 region is CASSLESGNYGYTF. The CDR3 DNA is TGTGCCAGCAGCTTAGAATCCGGGAACTATGGCTACACCTTC.

The rearrangement joins TRBV4-2 to TRBJ1-1, with TRBD1 identical over 9 bases. Germline V gene lookup returns CDR1 LGHNA and CDR2 YNFKEQ. V dropped 6 bases and J dropped 6; count of bases not matched to a gene: 8. The CDR3 has 14 amino acids. The CDR3 protein is CASRTSGQGSEAFF. CDR3 bases: TGTGCCAGCAGGACAAGCGGACAGGGGTCTGAAGCTTTCTTT.

The chain links TRBV7-8 to TRBJ2-2; a possible D gene is TRBD1 (5 bases). V was shortened by 5 bases and J by 2 bases, with 15 bases between the two germline ends. This CDR3 has 16 residues. Germline values: CDR1 SGHVS, CDR2 FQNEAQ. This CDR3 is CASSPHMGRNTGELFF. CDR3 nucleotides: TGTGCCAGCAGCCCCCACATGGGGCGTAACACCGGGGAGCTGTTTTTT.

The rearrangement joins TRBV19 to TRBJ1-5, with unresolved D. The CDR3 totals 14 residues. Germline assignment: CDR1 LNHDA and CDR2 SQIVND (reference sequence). V lost 7 bases and J lost 4, with 14 bases in between. The CDR3 DNA reads TGTGCCAGTAACCCCTCACTCGGTAATCAGCCCCAGCATTTT. This codes for CASNPSLGNQPQHF.

The chain combines TRBV29-1 with TRBJ2-1; 12 bases align to TRBD2. From germline, CDR1 is SQVTM and CDR2 ANQGSEA. The CDR3 runs 15 residues. With 7 bases clipped from V and 7 bases from J, the junction kept 11 bases outside the gene matches. The CDR3 region has the DNA TGCAGCGCCGCTAAAGGACTAGCGGGAAGAAATGAGCAGTTCTTC. This codes for CSAAKGLAGRNEQFF.

The chain uses TRBV6-8 and TRBJ2-3; TRBD2 matches at 7 bases. V shed 1 base and J 0 bases; nucleotides not matched to a gene: 4. Germline lookup yields CDR1 MNHGY and CDR2 SAAAGT. The CDR3 sequence is 16 residues long. The CDR3 here is CASSYWRGTSTDTQYF. CDR3 in DNA: TGTGCCAGCAGTTACTGGCGGGGGACTAGCACAGATACGCAGTATTTT.

This sequence joins TRBV6-2 or TRBV6-3 and TRBJ2-5, with a possible D match to TRBD2 (6 bases). CDR1 MNHEY and CDR2 SVGEGT come from the germline V gene. V was shortened by 6 bases and J by 5 bases, with 13 bases between the two germline ends. The CDR3 is made up of 13 amino acids. The CDR3 nucleotides are TGTGCCAGCAGGCTCGGAGGGGAGGAGACCCAGTACTTC. Translation gives CASRLGGEETQYF.

This clonotype was picked up a small number of times. This chain connects TRBV29-1 to TRBJ2-2; 9 bases map to TRBD2. Germline CDR1 reads SQVTM; CDR2 reads ANQGSEA. V was pared by 2 bases and J by 0 bases, with 4 bases of the junction left unmatched. This CDR3 is built from 16 residues. CDR3 region: CSVERASGTNTGELFF. DNA of the CDR3: TGCAGCGTTGAACGGGCTAGCGGGACGAACACCGGGGAGCTGTTTTTT.

This clonotype has more than one count but fewer than ten. CDR3 sequence reads: CASSLESASYNEQFF. The DNA of the CDR3 is TGTGCCAGCAGCTTAGAGAGCGCCTCCTACAATGAGCAGTTCTTC. The rearrangement links TRBV11-3 to TRBJ2-1; D gene ambiguous. The germline V and J ends were trimmed by 0 bases and 0 bases, with 6 bases remaining between them. CDR1 is SGHNT, CDR2 YENEEA, per germline. The CDR3 is 15 residues long.

The V gene is TRBV7-6, the J gene TRBJ2-7; D is uncertain. The V and J ends lost 5 bases and 5 bases respectively, with 16 bases between them. Germline CDR1 is SGHVS and CDR2 is FNYEAQ. The CDR3 is 14 amino acids. The CDR3 bases are TGTGCCAGCAGCCTTGATGTGGGCTCTGACGAGCAGTACTTC. Its translation: CASSLDVGSDEQYF.

This clonotype has only a few counts. This sequence joins TRBV7-2 and TRBJ2-5; weak D call: TRBD1 (6 bases). The CDR3 contains 15 residues. Per germline, CDR1 SGHTA and CDR2 FQGNSA. V was shortened by 5 bases and J by 5 bases, with 18 bases between the two germline ends. The CDR3 nucleotides read TGTGCCAGCAGCACCAGACAGGAGAGGGGGGAGACCCAGTACTTC. The encoded protein is CASSTRQERGETQYF. Full variable domain (remainder filled in from reference TRBV7-2 and TRBJ2-5): GAGVSQSPSNKVTEKGKDVELRCDPISGHTALYWYRQSLGQGLEFLIYFQGNSAPDKSGLPSDRFSAERTGGSVSTLTIQRTQQEDSAVYLCASSTRQERGETQYFGPGTRLLVL.

The chain combines TRBV12-3 or TRBV12-4 with TRBJ2-3, with D tentatively TRBD1 or TRBD2 (5 bases each). Trimming cost V 3 bases and J 2 bases, with 12 bases left between them. CDR3 size: 15 residues. The chain's CDR3 is CASSFPGRFTDTQYF. CDR3 DNA: TGTGCCAGCAGTTTTCCGGGGCGGTTCACAGATACGCAGTATTTT.